This TCR beta chain was sequenced in a study of shared clonotypes between healthy human individuals. Germline V CDR1 and CDR2: LNHDA, SQIVND (reference sequence). Trimming cost V 6 bases and J 8 bases; bases outside gene matches: 8. The length of the CDR3 is 14 residues. From CD4+ cells came CD45RA+ naive and CD45RA-negative memory subsets. A word on this clone: The antigen remains undetermined.

Only in-frame clones appear in the TCRdb table, and some are missing; sequencing was by immunoSEQ multiplex PCR. The table includes roughly 2.6 million clones, approximately 94% detected once. Notes on the study in general: Researchers sampled blood only, noting tissue repertoires likely differ. As a rule, naive subsets had a larger estimated richness than memory subsets. Compared with clonotypes that all four donors shared, non-shared clonotypes had lower generation probabilities.

The material sequenced was naive CD4+ T cells sorted from blood. Subset denoted: CD45RA+ positively selected. The rearrangement uses TRBV19 and TRBJ2-1; 9 nucleotides match TRBD2. The clonotype was recovered from a man younger than 35 in good health. This CDR3 is CASRASGISHEQFF. The DNA for the CDR3 is TGTGCCAGTAGGGCTAGCGGGATCTCTCATGAGCAGTTCTTC.